One sample yielded the 13 T cell receptor beta chains listed below, sequenced in a study of long-term antiretroviral therapy in people with HIV. The immunoSEQ assay was v3.0, run at survey level. Some clones are missing from TCRdb's copy, which holds only in-frame ones; the method was immunoSEQ multiplex PCR. The sample includes roughly 17,000 clones, approximately 80% seen only once; the top ten take about 9.3%. The sample in question was unsorted PBMCs, obtained 0.3 years before starting antiretroviral therapy. These receptors were obtained from a man in his forties or fifties with HIV.

The chain combines TRBV5-1 with TRBJ2-5; D is uncertain. CDR3 length: 13 residues. V lost 0 bases to trimming and J lost 5 bases, with 8 bases between them. The V gene's germline CDR1 is SGHRS and CDR2 YFSETQ. CDR3 coding DNA: TGCGCCAGCAGCTTGGAGCTGGGGGAGACCCAGTACTTC. Translated: CASSLELGETQYF.

The chain couples TRBV10-3 to TRBJ1-2; no firm D call. This CDR3 is built from 12 residues. V was pared by 0 bases and J by 8 bases, with 7 bases between. Per germline, CDR1 ENHRY and CDR2 SYGVKD. As DNA, the CDR3 is TGTGCCATCAGTGAGTCATTCGGGGGCTACACCTTC. This translates into CAISESFGGYTF.

The chain carries TRBV28 and TRBJ1-6; D uncertain. With 4 bases removed from V and 6 bases from J, the gap between germline ends came to 16 bases. This CDR3 contains 16 residues. From germline, CDR1 is MDHEN and CDR2 SYDVKM. CDR3 DNA sequence: TGTGCCAGCAGTTCCTCAGGTGGCCCCTTTAATTCACCCCTCCACTTT. This gives the protein CASSSSGGPFNSPLHF.

CDR3 DNA sequence: TGTGCCAGCAGTTCCGGACTTTACTGGGACACTGAAGCTTTCTTT. Amino acid sequence: CASSSGLYWDTEAFF. The gene calls are TRBV6-5 and TRBJ1-1; D uncertain. Germline assignment: CDR1 MNHEY and CDR2 SVGAGI. The CDR3 totals 15 residues. V lost 4 bases to trimming and J lost 3 bases, with 15 bases between them.

V and J are TRBV18 and TRBJ2-1; no reliable D call. V lost 3 bases and J lost 2, with 11 bases in between. This CDR3 is 15 amino acids long. Germline loops: CDR1 KGHSH, CDR2 LQKENI. This chain's CDR3 is CASSPLAGAYNEQFF. The CDR3 region has the DNA TGTGCCAGCTCACCCTTGGCCGGTGCCTACAATGAGCAGTTCTTC.

This chain connects TRBV28 to TRBJ2-7; 10 bases agree with TRBD1. The CDR3 spans 13 residues. CDR1 is MDHEN, CDR2 SYDVKM, per germline. Unmatched junction bases numbered 2, after V lost 5 bases and J lost 4 bases. This CDR3 is CASSRQGAYEQYF. The CDR3 nucleotides read TGTGCCAGCAGTAGACAGGGGGCGTACGAGCAGTACTTC.

This chain connects TRBV11-2 to TRBJ2-2, with D perhaps TRBD2 (6 bases). This CDR3 is 16 amino acids long. V was cut by 0 bases and J by 6 bases, with 14 bases left in between. Germline V gene sequence: CDR1 SGHAT, CDR2 FQNNGV. The CDR3 region is CASSLEGGAEAGELFF. The DNA for the CDR3 is TGTGCCAGCAGCTTAGAAGGCGGGGCGGAGGCCGGGGAGCTGTTTTTT.

The rearrangement links TRBV4-3 to TRBJ1-2; 10 bases are shared with TRBD1. V shed 4 bases, J shed 3 bases, and the junction held 17 bases outside the gene matches. This CDR3 is built from 19 residues. Germline V lookup: CDR1 LGHNA, CDR2 YSLEER. The CDR3: CASSRQKRGTGAYDYGYTF. The CDR3 coding sequence is TGCGCCAGCAGCCGACAAAAGAGGGGGACAGGGGCGTATGACTATGGCTACACCTTC.

This chain uses TRBV11-2 with TRBJ1-2; D remains unclear. Germline V gene data show CDR1 as SGHAT and CDR2 as FQNNGV. V lost 1 base to trimming and J lost 4 bases, with 10 bases between them. CDR3 length equals 14 residues. The CDR3 loop reads CASSLVLNSYGYTF. The CDR3 bases are TGTGCCAGCAGCTTAGTCCTTAATAGCTATGGCTACACCTTC.

V and J are TRBV7-9 and TRBJ2-1, with D possibly TRBD2 on 6 matching bases. Trimming removed 4 bases at V and 2 bases at J, with 21 bases between. The V gene's germline CDR1 is SEHNR and CDR2 FQNEAQ (reference sequence). CDR3 length: 18 amino acids. DNA of the CDR3: TGTGCCAGCAGCTGGGGAGGCGTGATGGTCCGCCCCTACAATGAGCAGTTCTTC. Protein sequence: CASSWGGVMVRPYNEQFF.

This clone was observed a single time. The CDR3 sequence: CASSATGFEKLFF. In DNA form, the CDR3 reads TGCGCCAGCAGCGCGACAGGTTTTGAAAAACTGTTTTTT. The chain uses TRBV5-1 and TRBJ1-4, with D perhaps TRBD1 (6 bases). Germline CDR1 SGHRS, CDR2 YFSETQ. The ends were cut back, 4 bases at V and 7 bases at J, with 11 bases in the middle. There are 13 residues in the CDR3. The full variable domain, in which reference TRBV5-1 and TRBJ1-4 provide the parts outside the CDR3, is KAGVTQTPRYLIKTRGQQVTLSCSPISGHRSVSWYQQTPGQGLQFLFEYFSETQRNKGNFPGRFSGRQFSNSRSEMNVSTLELGDSALYLCASSATGFEKLFFGSGTQLSVL.

This chain joins TRBV9 and TRBJ2-1; 10 bases match TRBD2. V gave up 5 bases and J gave up 4 bases; unmatched junction bases: 9. CDR1 SGDLS and CDR2 YYNGEE come from the germline V gene. The CDR3 loop spans 16 amino acids. The CDR3 protein is CASSPWVAGGYNEQFF. Written as DNA, the CDR3 is TGTGCCAGCAGTCCCTGGGTAGCGGGGGGTTACAATGAGCAGTTCTTC.

This chain links TRBV9 with TRBJ2-5, with 9 nucleotides matching TRBD1. The CDR3 is made up of 14 amino acids. Germline trimming cut 1 base from V and 5 bases from J; bases unmatched to any gene: 3. The V gene's germline CDR1 is SGDLS and CDR2 YYNGEE. The CDR3 sequence is CASSVTGGDETQYF. In nucleotides, the CDR3 is TGTGCCAGCAGCGTAACAGGGGGCGATGAGACCCAGTACTTC.